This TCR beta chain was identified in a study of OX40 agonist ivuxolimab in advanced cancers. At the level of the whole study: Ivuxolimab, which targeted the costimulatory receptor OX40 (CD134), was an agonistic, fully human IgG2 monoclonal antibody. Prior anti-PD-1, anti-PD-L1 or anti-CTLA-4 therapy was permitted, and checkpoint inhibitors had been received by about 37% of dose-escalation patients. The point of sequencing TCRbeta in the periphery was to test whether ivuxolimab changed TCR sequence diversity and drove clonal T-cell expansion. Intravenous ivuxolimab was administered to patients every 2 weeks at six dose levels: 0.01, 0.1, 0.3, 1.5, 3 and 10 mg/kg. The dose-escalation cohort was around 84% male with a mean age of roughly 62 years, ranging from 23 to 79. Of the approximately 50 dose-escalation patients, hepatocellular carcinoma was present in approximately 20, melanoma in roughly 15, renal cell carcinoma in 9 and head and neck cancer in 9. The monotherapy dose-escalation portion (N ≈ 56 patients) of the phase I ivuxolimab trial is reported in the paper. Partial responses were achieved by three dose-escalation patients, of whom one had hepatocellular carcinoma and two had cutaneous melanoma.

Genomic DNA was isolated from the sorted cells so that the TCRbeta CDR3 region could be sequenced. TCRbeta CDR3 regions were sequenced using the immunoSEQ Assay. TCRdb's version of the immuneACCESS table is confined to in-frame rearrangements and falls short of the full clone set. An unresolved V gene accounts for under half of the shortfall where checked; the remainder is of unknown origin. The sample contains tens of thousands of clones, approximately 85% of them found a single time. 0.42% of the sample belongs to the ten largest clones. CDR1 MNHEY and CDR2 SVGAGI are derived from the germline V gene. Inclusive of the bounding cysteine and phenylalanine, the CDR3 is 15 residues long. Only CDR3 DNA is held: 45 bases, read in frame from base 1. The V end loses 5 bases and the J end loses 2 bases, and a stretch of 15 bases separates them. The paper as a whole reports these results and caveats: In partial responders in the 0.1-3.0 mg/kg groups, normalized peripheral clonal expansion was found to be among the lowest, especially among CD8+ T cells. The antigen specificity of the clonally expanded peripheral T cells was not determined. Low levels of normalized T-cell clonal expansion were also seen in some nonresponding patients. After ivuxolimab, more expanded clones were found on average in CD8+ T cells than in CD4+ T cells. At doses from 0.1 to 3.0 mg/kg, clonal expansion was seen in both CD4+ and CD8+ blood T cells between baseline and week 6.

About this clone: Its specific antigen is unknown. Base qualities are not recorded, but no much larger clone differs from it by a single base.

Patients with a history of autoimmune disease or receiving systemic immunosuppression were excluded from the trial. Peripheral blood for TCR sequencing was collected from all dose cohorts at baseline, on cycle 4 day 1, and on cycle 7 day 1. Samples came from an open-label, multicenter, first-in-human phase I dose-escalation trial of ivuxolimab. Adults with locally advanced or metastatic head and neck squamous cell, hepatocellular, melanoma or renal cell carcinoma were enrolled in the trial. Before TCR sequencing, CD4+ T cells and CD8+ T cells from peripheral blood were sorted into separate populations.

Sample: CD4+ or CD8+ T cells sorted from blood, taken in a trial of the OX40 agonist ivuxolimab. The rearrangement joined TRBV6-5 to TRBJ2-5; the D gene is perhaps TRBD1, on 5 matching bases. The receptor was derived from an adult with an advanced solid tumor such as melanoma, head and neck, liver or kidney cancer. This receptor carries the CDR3 CASSALGRLQETQYF. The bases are TGTGCCAGCAGTGCACTGGGGCGGTTACAAGAGACCCAGTACTTC.